The rows below give T cell receptor beta chains drawn from one sample of a study of blood T cell repertoires in COVID-19. TCRdb keeps only in-frame clones here, not all; method: immunoSEQ multiplex PCR. The table includes 150,000 to 200,000 clones, approximately 87% detected once. Sequencing input: peripheral blood. Receptors were obtained from an older man with active or convalescent COVID-19. CDR3s include the opening cysteine and the closing phenylalanine or tryptophan. Each record gives: V gene, J gene, clone size, D gene, CDR3 protein, CDR3 DNA. The D gene is left open where the match is weak. Where a row states a size, it is once, few, many or the class of an expanded clone; other rows omit it.

TRBV7-2,TRBJ2-3,.,TRBD2,CASSLGGRVGTDTQYF,TGTGCCAGCAGCCTAGGAGGGAGGGTTGGCACAGATACGCAGTATTTT
TRBV12-3/TRBV12-4,TRBJ2-1,.,.,CASDGGLRNEQFF,TGTGCCTCAGACGGGGGACTCAGAAATGAGCAGTTCTTC
TRBV9,TRBJ2-1,.,TRBD2,CASSGLAGGSYNEQFF,TGTGCCAGCAGCGGACTAGCGGGAGGTTCCTACAATGAGCAGTTCTTC
TRBV7-9,TRBJ1-2,.,.,CASSKGISNYGYTF,TGTGCCAGCAGTAAGGGGATTTCTAACTATGGCTACACCTTC
TRBV3-1/TRBV3-2,TRBJ1-3,.,.,CASSRGGGNTIYF,TGTGCCAGCAGCCGAGGGGGTGGAAACACCATATATTTT
TRBV27,TRBJ1-1,.,.,CASSPQEGLNTEAFF,TGTGCCAGCAGTCCCCAGGAGGGGCTGAACACTGAAGCTTTCTTT
TRBV7-8,TRBJ2-6,.,.,CASSFGGVVGANVLTF,TGTGCCAGCAGCTTCGGGGGTGTGGTCGGGGCCAACGTCCTGACTTTC
TRBV27,TRBJ2-4,.,TRBD2,CASSSTSGGAKWVKNIQYF,TGTGCCAGCAGTTCAACTAGCGGGGGGGCAAAGTGGGTCAAAAACATTCAGTACTTC
TRBV6-6,TRBJ1-1,.,.,CASGGGVNTEAFF,TGTGCCAGCGGGGGGGGAGTCAACACTGAAGCTTTCTTT
TRBV24-1,TRBJ1-2,.,.,CATSDPGGNYGYTF,TGTGCCACCAGTGACCCGGGAGGGAACTATGGCTACACCTTC
TRBV11-2,TRBJ2-1,.,.,CASSFVSNEQFF,TGTGCCAGCAGCTTCGTTAGCAATGAGCAGTTCTTC
TRBV6-5,TRBJ2-1,.,.,CASRTARQSYNEQFF,TGTGCCAGCAGAACGGCTCGACAATCCTACAATGAGCAGTTCTTC
TRBV11-2,TRBJ1-2,.,.,CASSGLRAGYTF,TGTGCCAGCAGCGGACTGAGGGCTGGCTACACCTTC
TRBV4-3,TRBJ1-2,.,.,CASSQDQASGYGYTF,TGCGCCAGCAGCCAAGATCAGGCCAGTGGCTATGGCTACACCTTC
TRBV7-3,TRBJ2-1,.,TRBD2,CASSSTGGSTYNEQFF,TGTGCCAGCAGCTCAACGGGGGGGAGTACCTACAATGAGCAGTTCTTC
TRBV7-2,TRBJ1-3,.,TRBD1,CASSLGQGLGNTIYF,TGTGCCAGCAGCTTAGGACAGGGGTTAGGAAACACCATATATTTT
TRBV2,TRBJ1-2,.,TRBD1,CASTLTQGAHYGYTF,TGTGCCAGCACCTTAACGCAGGGGGCGCACTATGGCTACACCTTC
TRBV7-9,TRBJ2-3,.,.,CASSLAGGLSTDTQYF,TGTGCCAGCAGCTTAGCGGGGGGGCTAAGCACAGATACGCAGTATTTT
TRBV28,TRBJ2-7,.,TRBD2,CASRQPTSERYF,TGTGCCAGCAGACAACCGACTAGCGAACGGTACTTC
TRBV28,TRBJ1-1,.,TRBD1,CASTADRGNTEAFF,TGTGCCAGCACCGCGGACAGGGGGAACACTGAAGCTTTCTTT
TRBV7-7,TRBJ2-1,.,.,CASSPMASRGVLNEQFF,TGTGCCAGCAGCCCTATGGCCTCTCGCGGGGTACTGAATGAGCAGTTCTTC
TRBV21-1,TRBJ1-2,.,.,CASSRGTGGEDYGYTF,TGTGCCAGCAGCCGAGGGACAGGGGGCGAGGACTATGGCTACACCTTC
TRBV6-1,TRBJ1-1,.,.,CASSEGASLNTEAFF,TGTGCCAGCAGTGAAGGGGCCAGCTTGAACACTGAAGCTTTCTTT
TRBV5-4,TRBJ2-1,.,.,CASSLDRSSYNEQFF,TGTGCCAGCAGCTTGGACCGTAGCTCCTACAATGAGCAGTTCTTC
TRBV15,TRBJ2-7,.,TRBD2,CATSGGAGKSEQYF,TGTGCCACCAGCGGGGGAGCGGGAAAATCCGAGCAGTACTTC
TRBV19,TRBJ1-1,.,.,CASSTQGGNTEAFF,TGTGCCAGTAGTACACAGGGTGGGAACACTGAAGCTTTCTTT
TRBV27,TRBJ1-6,.,TRBD1,CASTAGGYNSPLHF,TGTGCCAGCACCGCAGGGGGTTATAATTCACCCCTCCACTTT
TRBV2,TRBJ1-2,.,TRBD1,CASTETGVVANGYTF,TGTGCCAGCACCGAGACAGGGGTGGTAGCAAATGGCTACACCTTC
TRBV7-3,TRBJ2-1,.,TRBD2,CASSFYRTSETEQFF,TGTGCCAGCAGCTTCTACCGGACTAGCGAGACTGAGCAGTTCTTC
TRBV6-2/TRBV6-3,TRBJ1-2,.,.,CASSYTNLRGYGYTF,TGTGCCAGCAGTTACACGAACCTACGGGGCTATGGCTACACCTTC
TRBV6-2/TRBV6-3,TRBJ1-2,.,.,CASSYEQYYGYTF,TGTGCCAGCAGTTACGAACAATACTATGGCTACACCTTC
TRBV19,TRBJ2-1,once,.,CASSLGSSYNEQFF,TGTGCCAGTAGTTTGGGGAGCTCCTACAATGAGCAGTTCTTC
TRBV28,TRBJ2-7,.,.,CASSLPQGGPYEQYF,TGTGCCAGCAGTTTACCGCAGGGCGGCCCCTACGAGCAGTACTTC
TRBV28,TRBJ1-2,.,.,CASNAAPYYGYTF,TGTGCCAGCAACGCGGCACCCTACTATGGCTACACCTTC
TRBV28,TRBJ2-7,.,TRBD1,CASSLEGAPWDEQYF,TGTGCCAGCAGTTTAGAGGGGGCCCCTTGGGACGAGCAGTACTTC
TRBV5-1,TRBJ1-6,.,TRBD1,CASSGVQGASNSPLHF,TGCGCCAGCAGCGGTGTGCAGGGGGCTTCTAACTCACCCCTCCACTTT
TRBV7-2,TRBJ2-1,once,.,CASSLASMNEQFF,TGTGCCAGCAGCTTAGCTTCCATGAATGAGCAGTTCTTC
TRBV21-1,TRBJ1-5,.,.,CASSNRGGETPNQPQHF,TGTGCCAGCAGCAACCGGGGGGGGGAGACTCCCAATCAGCCCCAGCATTTT
TRBV5-1,TRBJ1-3,few,.,CASANGGGNTIYF,TGCGCCAGCGCTAACGGGGGAGGAAACACCATATATTTT
TRBV19,TRBJ1-6,few,.,CAFRGQANSPLHF,TGTGCCTTTAGAGGGCAGGCCAATTCACCCCTCCACTTT
TRBV6-2/TRBV6-3,TRBJ2-1,.,.,CASSYQPWGREQFF,TGTGCCAGCAGTTACCAACCCTGGGGGCGTGAGCAGTTCTTC
TRBV7-2,TRBJ2-3,once,.,CASSLQNGLPTGLGVTQYF,TGTGCCAGCAGCTTACAAAACGGCCTCCCAACTGGATTAGGGGTTACGCAGTATTTT
TRBV27,TRBJ2-2,.,.,CASTPHAGVNTGELFF,TGTGCCAGCACCCCTCACGCCGGTGTCAACACCGGGGAGCTGTTTTTT
TRBV6-5,TRBJ1-2,few,.,CASSLSGVYTNYGYTF,TGTGCCAGCAGTTTGTCCGGGGTCTACACAAACTATGGCTACACCTTC
TRBV2,TRBJ1-2,few,TRBD1,CASSVIGTGNYGYTF,TGTGCCAGCAGTGTCATCGGGACAGGAAACTATGGCTACACCTTC
TRBV6-5,TRBJ2-4,.,TRBD2,CASRSGGLAKNIQYF,TGTGCCAGCAGGTCGGGGGGACTAGCCAAAAACATTCAGTACTTC
TRBV5-5,TRBJ1-1,.,.,CASSWADRNTEAFF,TGTGCCAGCAGCTGGGCGGACAGGAACACTGAAGCTTTCTTT
TRBV20-1,TRBJ1-1,.,.,CSARGTEAFF,TGCAGTGCTCGGGGAACTGAAGCTTTCTTT
TRBV9,TRBJ2-3,.,.,CASSVQLATDTQYF,TGTGCCAGCAGCGTCCAACTAGCTACAGATACGCAGTATTTT
TRBV4-3,TRBJ1-2,.,TRBD1,CASSSAAGTAHGYTF,TGCGCCAGCAGTTCAGCGGCCGGGACAGCCCATGGCTACACCTTC
TRBV2,TRBJ2-5,.,.,CASSGRPTGTQYF,TGTGCCAGCAGTGGTCGGCCCACGGGGACCCAGTACTTC
TRBV19,TRBJ2-5,.,.,CASSETPRETQYF,TGTGCCAGTAGTGAAACGCCGCGGGAGACCCAGTACTTC